This T cell receptor (beta chain) was obtained from a study of OX40 agonist ivuxolimab in advanced cancers. Whole-study context: Three patients, one with hepatocellular carcinoma and two with cutaneous melanoma, achieved partial responses. Study findings and constraints: Among the lowest peripheral clonal expansion occurred in 0.1-3.0 mg/kg partial responders.

After removal of 0 bases from V and 2 bases from J, the junction contained 4 bases not matched to a gene. Germline lookup yields CDR1 SGHRS and CDR2 YFSETQ. The CDR3 sequence is 18 residues long. A word on this clone: Its antigen remains unknown.

Generated by immunoSEQ multiplex PCR, the TCRdb table keeps only in-frame clones and is missing some. The sample has some 130,000 clones, 85% to 95% seen once. The chain combines TRBV5-1 with TRBJ2-1; 14 bases match TRBD2. The sequences come from CD4+ or CD8+ T cells sorted from blood, collected in a trial of the OX40 agonist ivuxolimab. The clonotype originates from an adult with an advanced solid tumor such as melanoma, head and neck, liver or kidney cancer. In DNA form, the CDR3 reads TGCGCCAGCAGCTTGGGGGGGACTAGCGGGAGACCCTACAATGAGCAGTTCTTC. It encodes CASSLGGTSGRPYNEQFF.